This T cell receptor beta chain was captured by sequencing in a study of T cells in Graves' hyperthyroidism and ophthalmopathy. V gave up 0 bases and J gave up 7 bases, with 9 bases separating them. Germline-derived CDR1 and CDR2 are SEHNR and FQNEAQ (reference sequence). This CDR3 comprises 13 residues. The investigators amplified TCR beta CDR3 regions from RNA transcripts. The study used the HTBI primer set for a first-round RT-PCR of the TCR CDR3. TCRdb fed the multiplex PCR reads into MiXCR, producing one record per CDR3 protein. The top ten hold 7.5% to 9.5% of the sample, which has 800,000 or so distinct CDR3 sequences, approximately 40% seen once. It was considered stable Graves' hyperthyroidism when ophthalmopathy did not progress within 18 months. For the diagnoses, clinical symptoms, serum thyroxine and TRAb, thyroid ultrasound and orbital computed tomography were used. The study, taken as a whole, reports: Model-based prediction identified ophthalmopathy a median roughly 5.9 months prior to its onset.

This clonotype was seen ten or more times. The antigen is unknown. The chain joins TRBV7-9 to TRBJ2-5, with D unclear. The sequencing sample was made of blood. The clonotype originates from a man aged 18 to 30 with Graves' hyperthyroidism. The DNA for the CDR3 is TGTGCCAGCAGCTTAGCAGAACTGGGGACCCAGTACTTC. Translation: CASSLAELGTQYF.